The 28 T cell receptor beta chains given below trace back to one sample, sequenced in a study of T cell responses to AZD1222 COVID-19 vaccine. Sequencing was performed with immunoSEQ multiplex PCR; in TCRdb, only in-frame clones are kept and a portion is missing. Of 100,000 to 150,000 clones in the sample, roughly 90% are singletons; the top ten hold 4.2%. Source: peripheral blood, taken on day 0 of AZD1222 vaccination. Receptors originate from an adult in good health.

The V and J genes are TRBV11-2 and TRBJ1-1, with a possible D match to TRBD1 (5 bases). Trimming left V 5 bases short and J 2 bases short, with 24 bases between. This CDR3 region has 18 residues. Germline V gives CDR1 SGHAT, CDR2 FQNNGV. The CDR3 here is CASSPRGAGRRGNTEAFF. CDR3 coding DNA: TGTGCCAGCAGCCCTAGAGGGGCAGGCCGTAGGGGAAACACTGAAGCTTTCTTT.

This clone was picked up a small number of times. This chain links TRBV5-4 with TRBJ2-7, with 8 bases lining up with TRBD2. Germline V gene lookup returns CDR1 SGHNT and CDR2 YYREEE (reference sequence). The CDR3 is 14 amino acids. Trimming cost V 4 bases and J 3 bases; bases outside gene matches: 6. The CDR3, as DNA: TGTGCCAGCAGCCAAGGTGGGACTAGCTACGAGCAGTACTTC. The encoded protein is CASSQGGTSYEQYF.

This chain connects TRBV9 to TRBJ1-6; D perhaps matches TRBD1 (6 bases). This CDR3 region has 15 residues. Germline assignment: CDR1 SGDLS and CDR2 YYNGEE. V was shortened by 3 bases and J by 7 bases, with 14 bases between the two germline ends. CDR3: CASSEEQGSNSPLHF. DNA of the CDR3: TGTGCCAGCAGCGAGGAACAGGGATCGAATTCACCCCTCCACTTT.

The chain combines TRBV30 with TRBJ2-5; maybe TRBD2 (7 bases). The V gene lost 4 bases and the J gene lost 5 bases, with 14 bases spanning the gap. This CDR3 is 13 amino acids long. From germline, CDR1 is GTSNPN and CDR2 SVGIG (reference sequence). CDR3 nucleotides: TGTGCCTGGATGGGGGGGGCAGGGGAGACCCAGTACTTC. Its translation: CAWMGGAGETQYF.

The V and J genes are TRBV4-2 and TRBJ2-3; 8 nucleotides agree with TRBD2. The V gene end was trimmed by 4 bases and the J gene end by 5 bases; junction bases not matched to a gene: 11. The germline CDR1 and CDR2 sequences are LGHNA and YNFKEQ. The CDR3 is 16 residues long. The CDR3 region has the DNA TGTGCCAGCAGCCCGTCCGGGACTAGTCCCCAAGATACGCAGTATTTT. Amino acids: CASSPSGTSPQDTQYF.

This clone was observed a single time. V usage is TRBV29-1 and J usage is TRBJ2-1; tentatively, D is TRBD2 (5 bases). V lost 5 bases and J 5 bases, leaving 13 bases between the germline ends. The CDR3 loop spans 13 amino acids. Germline V gene sequence: CDR1 SQVTM, CDR2 ANQGSEA. This CDR3 reads CSVSRVGDNEQFF. In DNA form, the CDR3 reads TGCAGCGTTTCGAGGGTCGGGGACAATGAGCAGTTCTTC.

The chain recombines TRBV5-1 with TRBJ2-5; TRBD1 agrees at 8 bases. Germline CDR1 and CDR2: SGHRS and YFSETQ. The V gene end was trimmed by 4 bases and the J gene end by 4 bases; junction bases not matched to a gene: 6. The CDR3 has 14 residues. Written as DNA, the CDR3 is TGCGCCAGCAGCCCAGGGACAGGACGAGAGACCCAGTACTTC. Its translation: CASSPGTGRETQYF.

This chain links TRBV29-1 with TRBJ1-6, with 7 nucleotides matching TRBD1. The V and J ends lost 5 bases and 2 bases, in that order; junction bases with no gene match: 6. Germline V gene data show CDR1 as SQVTM and CDR2 as ANQGSEA. This CDR3 is built from 15 residues. This CDR3 is CSVRDSGTYNSPLHF. The CDR3 region has the DNA TGCAGCGTTCGGGACAGTGGCACCTATAATTCACCCCTCCACTTT.

The chain recombines TRBV9 with TRBJ2-7; TRBD1 matches at 8 bases. There are 14 residues in the CDR3. Trimming at V came to 3 bases and at J to 6 bases, leaving 8 bases not matched to a gene. CDR1 SGDLS and CDR2 YYNGEE come from the germline V gene. The CDR3 region has the DNA TGTGCCAGCAGCGCGTGGGACAGGTCAAGCGAGCAGTACTTC. Translating it yields CASSAWDRSSEQYF.

This clone came up once. The chain links TRBV27 to TRBJ1-1; possibly TRBD1 for D (6 bases). The V end was cut by 7 bases, the J end by 12 bases, with 21 bases between. The CDR3 covers 13 residues. Looked up from germline, CDR1 is MNHEY and CDR2 is SMNVEV (reference sequence). Here the CDR3 DNA reads TGTGCCAGCAAGCAATTCAGGGGACAAAGAACTTTCTTT. It encodes CASKQFRGQRTFF.

Notes on this clone: This may be a read error: a much more frequent sequence differs by one nucleotide. This chain uses TRBV28 with TRBJ1-6, with D possibly matching TRBD1 (5 bases). CDR1 is MDHEN, CDR2 SYDVKM, per germline. This CDR3 spans 14 amino acids. V lost 5 bases to trimming and J lost 5 bases, with 10 bases between them. The CDR3 protein is CASSRDLNNSPLHF. In DNA form, the CDR3 reads TGTGCCAGCAGTCGGGACCTAAATAATTCACCCCTCCACTTT.

The chain carries TRBV7-2 and TRBJ2-5, with 8 nucleotides matching TRBD1. The CDR3 contains 14 residues. CDR1 and CDR2 from the germline V gene are SGHTA and FQGNSA. The junction had 6 bases not matched to a gene; V was cut back by 5 bases and J by 4 bases. This CDR3 is CASSTRDRRETQYF. As DNA, the CDR3 is TGTGCCAGCAGCACCCGGGACAGGCGAGAGACCCAGTACTTC.

A few counts support this clone. The chain uses TRBV10-3 and TRBJ2-2; 10 bases match TRBD2. The trim removed 6 bases at V and 3 bases at J, leaving 1 base unmatched. The CDR3 is 14 residues long. Germline CDR1 ENHRY, CDR2 SYGVKD. CDR3 coding DNA: TGTGCCATCAGCAGCGGGGGGGACACCGGGGAGCTGTTTTTT. It codes for CAISSGGDTGELFF.

V gene TRBV28 combines with J gene TRBJ1-6, with 7 bases that match TRBD1. The junction had 10 bases not matched to a gene; V was cut back by 8 bases and J by 0 bases. The germline gives CDR1 MDHEN, CDR2 SYDVKM. The CDR3 is 17 residues long. This CDR3 reads CASHRLQGLSYNSPLHF. CDR3 nucleotide sequence: TGTGCCAGCCACCGTCTACAGGGGCTCTCCTATAATTCACCCCTCCACTTT.

There are many counts of this clone. The chain employs TRBV15 and TRBJ2-1; D not certain. Germline V gene sequence: CDR1 LNHNV, CDR2 YYDKDF (reference sequence). V was shortened by 1 base and J by 9 bases, with 13 bases between the two germline ends. There are 14 residues in the CDR3. CDR3 sequence (DNA): TGTGCCACCAGCAGAGTTGAAGTCTCTAGTGAGCAGTTCTTC. It translates to CATSRVEVSSEQFF.

The chain uses TRBV6-4 and TRBJ2-3; the D gene is possibly TRBD2 (5 bases). V was clipped by 8 bases and J by 0 bases, with 9 bases between them. CDR1 is MRHNA, CDR2 SNTAGT, per germline. The CDR3 has 13 residues. The DNA for the CDR3 is TGTGCCAGCGGTTGGGAGAGCACAGATACGCAGTATTTT. Protein product: CASGWESTDTQYF.

The rearrangement joins TRBV6-5 to TRBJ2-1, with D hard to call. In germline, CDR1 is MNHEY, CDR2 SVGAGI. There are 15 residues in the CDR3. The V end lost 8 bases, the J end lost 5 bases, and 19 bases lay between the germline ends. The CDR3 protein is CASCPPYTLNNEQFF. Here the CDR3 DNA reads TGTGCCAGCTGCCCTCCATATACCCTAAACAATGAGCAGTTCTTC.

The V and J genes are TRBV7-9 and TRBJ1-6; D ambiguous. In germline, CDR1 is SEHNR, CDR2 FQNEAQ (reference sequence). Trimming left V 1 base short and J 7 bases short, with 14 bases between. The CDR3 has 16 amino acids. The CDR3 reads CASSLGEARGNSPLHF. CDR3 nucleotide sequence: TGTGCCAGCAGCTTAGGCGAAGCGAGAGGGAATTCACCCCTCCACTTT.

The chain employs TRBV9 and TRBJ1-2; D is possibly TRBD1 (6 bases). Germline values: CDR1 SGDLS, CDR2 YYNGEE. This CDR3 is built from 18 residues. Trimming took off 1 base at V and 0 bases at J, with 19 bases between the two ends. CDR3 in DNA: TGTGCCAGCAGCGTACAGGCGGACTTCGGACAGTCTAACTATGGCTACACCTTC. Its translation is CASSVQADFGQSNYGYTF.

The chain recombines TRBV18 with TRBJ1-1; 7 bases line up with TRBD1. V lost 2 bases to trimming and J lost 3 bases; unmatched junction nucleotides: 6. The germline V gene has CDR1 KGHSH and CDR2 LQKENI. This CDR3 contains 15 residues. The CDR3 is CASSPARGGDTEAFF. The CDR3 nucleotides read TGTGCCAGCTCACCAGCCCGAGGGGGCGACACTGAAGCTTTCTTT.

This clone has only a few counts. This rearrangement joins TRBV2 to TRBJ2-7; 10 nucleotides align to TRBD1. CDR1 is SNHLY and CDR2 is FYNNEI in the germline V gene. The V gene end was trimmed by 9 bases and the J gene end by 1 base; junction bases not matched to a gene: 6. The CDR3 contains 14 residues. Here the CDR3 DNA reads TGTGCCAGTAAAGGACAGGGGGTATCCTACGAGCAGTACTTC. It translates to CASKGQGVSYEQYF.

The chain is built from TRBV3-1 (or the pseudogene TRBV3-2) and TRBJ2-7; no clear D. Germline CDR1 LGHDT, CDR2 YNNKEL (reference sequence). Between the trimmed V and J ends, which lost 1 base and 12 bases, there was a span of 13 bases. The CDR3 runs 12 residues. This chain's CDR3 is CASSQGNTERYF. For the CDR3, the DNA is TGTGCCAGCAGCCAAGGAAACACAGAACGGTACTTC.

The CDR3 region has the DNA TGCGCCAGCAGCTTGTTACAGGGGCTGAACACCGGGGAGCTGTTTTTT. It encodes CASSLLQGLNTGELFF. The chain links TRBV5-1 to TRBJ2-2, with 7 bases matching TRBD1. CDR3 size: 16 residues. Looked up from germline, CDR1 is SGHRS and CDR2 is YFSETQ. The J segment lost 1 base and the V segment lost 1 base, leaving 4 bases of the junction unmatched.

To note about this clone: The identical CDR3 is also encoded by other nucleotide sequences in the sample. This chain joins TRBV5-4 and TRBJ2-2; the D gene is possibly TRBD1 (6 bases). The CDR3 loop spans 14 amino acids. Trimming left V 0 bases short and J 3 bases short, with 6 bases between. Germline CDR1 reads SGHNT; CDR2 reads YYREEE (reference sequence). CDR3 in amino acids: CASSLGQDTGELFF. The CDR3 DNA reads as TGTGCCAGCAGCTTGGGACAGGACACCGGGGAGCTGTTTTTT.

This clone appeared once. The V call is TRBV19, the J call TRBJ2-3, with D perhaps matching TRBD1 or TRBD2 (6 bases each). Deletions cut 0 bases from V and 3 bases from J, with 10 bases between. This CDR3 has 15 amino acids. CDR1 is LNHDA, CDR2 SQIVND, per germline (reference sequence). CDR3 amino acids: CASSIDGGGTDTQYF. DNA for the CDR3: TGTGCCAGTAGTATAGATGGAGGGGGTACAGATACGCAGTATTTT.

The V and J genes are TRBV10-3 and TRBJ2-4; D is perhaps TRBD2 (8 bases). With 8 bases removed from V and 7 bases from J, the gap between germline ends came to 18 bases. Germline V gives CDR1 ENHRY, CDR2 SYGVKD. This CDR3 region has 14 residues. DNA for the CDR3: TGTGCCATCGGTCCCGGGAGGGGGCCCAACATTCAGTACTTC. This sequence encodes CAIGPGRGPNIQYF.

This rearrangement joins TRBV6-6 to TRBJ2-1; TRBD2 aligns across 12 bases. The CDR3 extends over 20 amino acids. The germline gives CDR1 MNHNY, CDR2 SVGAGI (reference sequence). The ends lost 6 bases at V and 0 bases at J; junction bases unmatched: 15. The CDR3 loop reads CASSRAGRLAGVNSYNEQFF. The CDR3 DNA reads TGTGCCAGCAGCCGGGCGGGGAGACTAGCGGGAGTAAACTCCTACAATGAGCAGTTCTTC.

The V gene is TRBV12-5, the J gene TRBJ1-2; tentatively, D is TRBD1 (6 bases). V was cut by 2 bases and J by 0 bases, with 16 bases left in between. Germline V lookup: CDR1 LGHNT, CDR2 FRNRAP. The CDR3 spans 17 residues. CDR3 DNA sequence: TGTGCTAGTGGTTTGTCCTTAGGCAGGGGCTCTAACTATGGCTACACCTTC. Translation: CASGLSLGRGSNYGYTF.